This T cell receptor beta chain was documented in a study of T-cell reconstitution after alpha-beta-depleted transplantation in children. Notes on the study in general: A year post-transplant, T-cell counts and diversity derived mostly from newly produced T cells. Several hundred expanded graft clones reportedly supplied alpha-beta T cells about two months after transplant. It was surviving recipient T cells and thymic progenitors that gave some patients high TCRbeta diversity at day 60.

This clonotype was counted between two and nine times. Its antigen is as yet unknown. Looked up from germline, CDR1 is MDHEN and CDR2 is SYDVKM. V shed 5 bases and J 3 bases; nucleotides not matched to a gene: 4. The length of the CDR3 is 15 residues. Unique molecular identifiers were built into the TCRbeta library. Each CDR3 protein gets one entry after TCRdb re-called the PCR reads with MiXCR. Of more than 200,000 distinct CDR3 sequences in the sample, about 23% were seen once. This clonotype was sampled from a girl aged 2 to 9 with Fanconi anemia, due to receive a stem cell transplant. The starting material was PBMCs, obtained before TCRalphabeta/CD19-depleted stem cell transplant. The rearrangement joins TRBV28 to TRBJ1-2; 12 bases agree with TRBD1. The CDR3 loop is CASSTGTGGDYGYTF. CDR3 coding DNA: TGTGCCAGCAGTACCGGGACAGGGGGCGACTATGGCTACACCTTC.